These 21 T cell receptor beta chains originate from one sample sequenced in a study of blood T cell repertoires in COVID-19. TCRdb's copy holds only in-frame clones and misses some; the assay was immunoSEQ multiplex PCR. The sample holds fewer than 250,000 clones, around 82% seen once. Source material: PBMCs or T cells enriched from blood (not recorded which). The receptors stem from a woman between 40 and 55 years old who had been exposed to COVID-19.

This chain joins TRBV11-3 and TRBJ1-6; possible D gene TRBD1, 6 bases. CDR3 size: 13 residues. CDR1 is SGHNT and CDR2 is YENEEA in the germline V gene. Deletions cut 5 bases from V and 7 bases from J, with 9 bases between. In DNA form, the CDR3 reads TGTGCCAGCAGCCCCGACAGGAATTCACCCCTCCACTTT. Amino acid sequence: CASSPDRNSPLHF.

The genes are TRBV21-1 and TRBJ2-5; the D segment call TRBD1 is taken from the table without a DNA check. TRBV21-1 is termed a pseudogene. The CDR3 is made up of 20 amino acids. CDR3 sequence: CASSKVWVPGRGIRKETQYF. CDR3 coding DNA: TGTGCCAGCAGCAAAGTCTGGGTCCCCGGAAGGGGTATTAGGAAAGAGACCCAGTACTTC.

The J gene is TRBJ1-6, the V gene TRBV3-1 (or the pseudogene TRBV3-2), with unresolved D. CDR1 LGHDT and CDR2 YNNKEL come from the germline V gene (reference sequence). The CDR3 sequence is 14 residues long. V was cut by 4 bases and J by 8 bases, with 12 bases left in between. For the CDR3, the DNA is TGTGCCAGCAGCCCCCGTCCCGGGGATTCACCCCTCCACTTT. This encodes CASSPRPGDSPLHF.

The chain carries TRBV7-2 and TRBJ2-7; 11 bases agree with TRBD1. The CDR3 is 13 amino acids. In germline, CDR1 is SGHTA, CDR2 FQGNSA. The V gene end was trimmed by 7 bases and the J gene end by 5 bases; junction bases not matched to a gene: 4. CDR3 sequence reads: CASTGTGGNEQYF. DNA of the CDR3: TGTGCCAGCACCGGGACAGGGGGAAACGAGCAGTACTTC.

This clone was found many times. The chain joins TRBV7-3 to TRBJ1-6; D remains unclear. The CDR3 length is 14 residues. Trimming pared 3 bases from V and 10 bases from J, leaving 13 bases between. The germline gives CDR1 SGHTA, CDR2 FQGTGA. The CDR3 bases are TGTGCCAGCAGCTTGTCCCCTACACAGTCACCCCTCCACTTT. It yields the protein CASSLSPTQSPLHF. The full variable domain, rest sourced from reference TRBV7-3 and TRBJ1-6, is GAGVSQTPSNKVTEKGKYVELRCDPISGHTALYWYRQSLGQGPEFLIYFQGTGAADDSGLPNDRFFAVRPEGSVSTLKIQRTERGDSAVYLCASSLSPTQSPLHFGNGTRLTVT.

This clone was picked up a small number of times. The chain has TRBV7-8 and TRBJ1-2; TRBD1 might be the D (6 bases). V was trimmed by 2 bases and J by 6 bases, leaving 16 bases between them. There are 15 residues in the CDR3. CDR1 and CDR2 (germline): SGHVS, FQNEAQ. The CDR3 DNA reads TGTGCCAGCAGCTTACCCGAAACAGGGTTTCATGGCTACACCTTC. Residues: CASSLPETGFHGYTF.

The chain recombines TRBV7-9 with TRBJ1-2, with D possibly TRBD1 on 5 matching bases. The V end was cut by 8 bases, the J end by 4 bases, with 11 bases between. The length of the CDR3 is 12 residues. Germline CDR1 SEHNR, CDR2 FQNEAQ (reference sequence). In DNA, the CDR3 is TGTGCCAGCCAAAGGGGTCTCTATGGCTACACCTTC. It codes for CASQRGLYGYTF.

Here the CDR3 DNA reads TGCGCCAGCAGCCAAGATCTCGTGGTTGTACAGGTCCGTGGCTACACCTTC. This codes for CASSQDLVVVQVRGYTF. This sequence joins TRBV4-3 and TRBJ1-2; TRBD1 is a possible D gene (5 bases). This CDR3 is 17 amino acids long. V gave up 0 bases and J gave up 7 bases, with 21 bases separating them. The germline V gene encodes CDR1 LGHNA and CDR2 YSLEER.

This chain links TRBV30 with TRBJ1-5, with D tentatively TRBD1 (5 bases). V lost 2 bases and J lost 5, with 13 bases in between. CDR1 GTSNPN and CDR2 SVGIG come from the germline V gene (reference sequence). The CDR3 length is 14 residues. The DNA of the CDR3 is TGTGCCTGGAGTCCCGGCGGGGGAGATCAGCCCCAGCATTTT. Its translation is CAWSPGGGDQPQHF.

CDR3 nucleotides: TGTGCCAGTAGTATGACAGCTGTTGGTAATCAGCCCCAGCATTTT. This sequence encodes CASSMTAVGNQPQHF. The chain couples TRBV19 to TRBJ1-5; D perhaps matches TRBD1 (5 bases). This CDR3 has 15 residues. CDR1 is LNHDA, CDR2 SQIVND, per germline (reference sequence). V was cut by 3 bases and J by 4 bases, with 13 bases left in between.

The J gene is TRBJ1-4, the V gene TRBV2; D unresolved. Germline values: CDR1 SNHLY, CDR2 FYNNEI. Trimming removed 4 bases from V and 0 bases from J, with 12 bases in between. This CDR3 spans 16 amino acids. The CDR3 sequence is CASSAPTRATNEKLFF. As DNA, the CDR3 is TGTGCCAGCAGTGCACCTACTAGGGCAACTAATGAAAAACTGTTTTTT.

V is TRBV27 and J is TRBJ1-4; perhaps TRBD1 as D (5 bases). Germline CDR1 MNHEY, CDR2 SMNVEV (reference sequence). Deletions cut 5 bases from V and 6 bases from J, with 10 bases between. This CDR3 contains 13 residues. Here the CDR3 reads CASSPGDDEKLFF. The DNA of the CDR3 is TGTGCCAGCAGTCCGGGGGATGATGAAAAACTGTTTTTT. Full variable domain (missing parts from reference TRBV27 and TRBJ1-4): EAQVTQNPRYLITVTGKKLTVTCSQNMNHEYMSWYRQDPGLGLRQIYYSMNVEVTDKGDVPEGYKVSRKEKRNFPLILESPSPNQTSLYFCASSPGDDEKLFFGSGTQLSVL.

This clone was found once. For the CDR3, the DNA is TGTGCCAGCAATCGACAGGGAGGGAACACTGAAGCTTTCTTT. Protein sequence: CASNRQGGNTEAFF. This chain uses TRBV2 with TRBJ1-1; TRBD1 matches 7 bases. Germline V CDR1 and CDR2: SNHLY, FYNNEI. This CDR3 is built from 14 residues. The J segment lost 1 base and the V segment lost 7 bases, leaving 6 bases of the junction unmatched.

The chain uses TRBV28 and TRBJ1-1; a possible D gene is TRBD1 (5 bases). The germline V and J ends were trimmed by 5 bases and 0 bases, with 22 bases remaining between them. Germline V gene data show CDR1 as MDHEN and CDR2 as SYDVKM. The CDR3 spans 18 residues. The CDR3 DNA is TGTGCCAGCAGTCCCCCGTTTTCCCCAGGGTACGTGAACACTGAAGCTTTCTTT. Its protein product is CASSPPFSPGYVNTEAFF.

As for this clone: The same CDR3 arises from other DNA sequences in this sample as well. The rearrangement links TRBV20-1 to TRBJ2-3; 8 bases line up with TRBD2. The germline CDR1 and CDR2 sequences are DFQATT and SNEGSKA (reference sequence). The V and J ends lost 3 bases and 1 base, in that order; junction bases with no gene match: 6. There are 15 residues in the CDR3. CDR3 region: CSASRLAGGTDTQYF. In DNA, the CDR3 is TGCAGTGCTAGTCGTCTAGCGGGCGGCACAGATACGCAGTATTTT.

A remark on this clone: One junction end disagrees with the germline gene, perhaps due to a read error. CDR3: CASSVGPLLGQGAPDVEF. The CDR3 nucleotides are TGTGCCAGCAGCGTAGGGCCCCTTTTGGGACAGGGGGCGCCCGATGTAGAGTTC. This chain connects TRBV9 to TRBJ2-7; 12 nucleotides agree with TRBD1. This CDR3 region has 18 residues. Germline CDR1 and CDR2: SGDLS and YYNGEE.

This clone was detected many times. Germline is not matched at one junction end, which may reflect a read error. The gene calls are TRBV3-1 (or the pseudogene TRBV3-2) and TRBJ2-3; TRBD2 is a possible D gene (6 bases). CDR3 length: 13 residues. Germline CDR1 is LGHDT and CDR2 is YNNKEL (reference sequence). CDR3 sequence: CASSGTSKDTQYF. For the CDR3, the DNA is TGTGCCAGCAGCGGAACTAGCAAAGATACGCAGTATTTT.

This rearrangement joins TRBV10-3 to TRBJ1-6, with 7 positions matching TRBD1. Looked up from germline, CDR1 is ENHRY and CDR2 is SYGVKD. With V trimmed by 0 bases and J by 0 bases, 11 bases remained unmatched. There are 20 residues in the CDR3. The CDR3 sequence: CAISESQTGSASSYNSPLHF. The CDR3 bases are TGTGCCATCAGTGAGTCGCAGACAGGGAGTGCCAGCTCCTATAATTCACCCCTCCACTTT.

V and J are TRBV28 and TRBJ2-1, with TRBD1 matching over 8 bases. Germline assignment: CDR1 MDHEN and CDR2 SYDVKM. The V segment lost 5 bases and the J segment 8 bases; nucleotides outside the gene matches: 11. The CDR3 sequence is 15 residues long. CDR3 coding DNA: TGTGCCAGCAGTCCATCGACAGGGGTCGGTGATGAGCAGTTCTTC. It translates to CASSPSTGVGDEQFF.

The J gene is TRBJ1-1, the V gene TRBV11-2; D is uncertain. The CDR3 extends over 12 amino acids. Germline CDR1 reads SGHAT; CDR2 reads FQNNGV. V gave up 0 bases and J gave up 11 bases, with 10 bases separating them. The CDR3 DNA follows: TGTGCCAGCAGCTTAGATCTCCCCCCTGCTTTCTTT. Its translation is CASSLDLPPAFF.

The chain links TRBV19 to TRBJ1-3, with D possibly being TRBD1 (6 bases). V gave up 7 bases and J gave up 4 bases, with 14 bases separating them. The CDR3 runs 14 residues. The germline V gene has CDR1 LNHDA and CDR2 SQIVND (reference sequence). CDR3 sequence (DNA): TGTGCCAGTACCGCGGGGGGGCCCGGAAACACCATATATTTT. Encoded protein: CASTAGGPGNTIYF.